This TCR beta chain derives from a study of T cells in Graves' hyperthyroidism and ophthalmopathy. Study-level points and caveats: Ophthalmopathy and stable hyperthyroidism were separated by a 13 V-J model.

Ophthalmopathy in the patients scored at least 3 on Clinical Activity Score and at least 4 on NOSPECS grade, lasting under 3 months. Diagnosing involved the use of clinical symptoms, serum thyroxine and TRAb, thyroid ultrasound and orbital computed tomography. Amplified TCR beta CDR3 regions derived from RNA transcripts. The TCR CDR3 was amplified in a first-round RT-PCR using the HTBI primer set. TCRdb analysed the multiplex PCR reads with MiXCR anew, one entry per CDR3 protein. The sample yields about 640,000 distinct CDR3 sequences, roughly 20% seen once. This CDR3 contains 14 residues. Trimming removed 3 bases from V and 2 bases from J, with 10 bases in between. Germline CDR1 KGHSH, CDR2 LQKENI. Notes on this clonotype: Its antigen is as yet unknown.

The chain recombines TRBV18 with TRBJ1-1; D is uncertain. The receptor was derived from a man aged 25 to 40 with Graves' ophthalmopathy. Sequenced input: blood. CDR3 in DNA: TGTGCCAGCTCACCGACTTGGGGAAACACTGAAGCTTTCTTT. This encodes CASSPTWGNTEAFF.